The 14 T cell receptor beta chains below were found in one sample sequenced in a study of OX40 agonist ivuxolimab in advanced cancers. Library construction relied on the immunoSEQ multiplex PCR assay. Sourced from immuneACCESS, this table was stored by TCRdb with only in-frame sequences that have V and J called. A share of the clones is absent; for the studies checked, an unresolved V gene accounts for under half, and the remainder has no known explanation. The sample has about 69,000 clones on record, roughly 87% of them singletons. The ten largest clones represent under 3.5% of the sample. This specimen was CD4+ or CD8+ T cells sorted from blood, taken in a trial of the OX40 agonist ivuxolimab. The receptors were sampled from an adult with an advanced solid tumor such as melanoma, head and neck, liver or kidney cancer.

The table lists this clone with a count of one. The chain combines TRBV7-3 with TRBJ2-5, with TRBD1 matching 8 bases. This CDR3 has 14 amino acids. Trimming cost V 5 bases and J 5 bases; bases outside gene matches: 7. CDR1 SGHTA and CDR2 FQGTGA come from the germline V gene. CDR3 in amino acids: CASSETGGKETQYF. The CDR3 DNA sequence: TGTGCCAGCAGCGAAACAGGGGGGAAGGAGACCCAGTACTTC.

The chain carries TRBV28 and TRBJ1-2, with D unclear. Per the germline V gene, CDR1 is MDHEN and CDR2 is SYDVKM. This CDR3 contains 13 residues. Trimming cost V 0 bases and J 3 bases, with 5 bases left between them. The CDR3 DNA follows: TGTGCCAGCAGTTTATGGACCTACTATGGCTACACCTTC. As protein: CASSLWTYYGYTF.

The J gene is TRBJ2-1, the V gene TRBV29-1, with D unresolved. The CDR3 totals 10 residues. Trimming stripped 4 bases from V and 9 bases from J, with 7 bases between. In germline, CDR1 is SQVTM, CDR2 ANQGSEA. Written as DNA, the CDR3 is TGCAGCGTTGTGCATCCTGAGCAGTTCTTC. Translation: CSVVHPEQFF.

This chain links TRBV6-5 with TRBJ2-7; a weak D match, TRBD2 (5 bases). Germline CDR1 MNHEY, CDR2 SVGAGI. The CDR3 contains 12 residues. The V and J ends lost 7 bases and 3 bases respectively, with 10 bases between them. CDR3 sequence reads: CASTDRGYEQYF. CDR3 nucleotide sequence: TGTGCCAGCACGGACCGGGGCTACGAGCAGTACTTC.

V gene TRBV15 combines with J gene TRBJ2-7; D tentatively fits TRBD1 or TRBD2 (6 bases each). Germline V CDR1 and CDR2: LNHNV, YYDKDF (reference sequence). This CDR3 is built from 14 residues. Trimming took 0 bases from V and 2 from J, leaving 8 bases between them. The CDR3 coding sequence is TGTGCCACCAGCAGAGAGGGGGGCGCCTACGAGCAGTACTTC. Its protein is CATSREGGAYEQYF.

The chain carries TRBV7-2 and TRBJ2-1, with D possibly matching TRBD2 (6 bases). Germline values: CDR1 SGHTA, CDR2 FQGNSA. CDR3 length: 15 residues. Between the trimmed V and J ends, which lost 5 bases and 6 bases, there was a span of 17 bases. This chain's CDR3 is CASSPGLPGVNEQFF. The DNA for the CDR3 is TGTGCCAGCAGCCCGGGACTCCCGGGCGTCAATGAGCAGTTCTTC.

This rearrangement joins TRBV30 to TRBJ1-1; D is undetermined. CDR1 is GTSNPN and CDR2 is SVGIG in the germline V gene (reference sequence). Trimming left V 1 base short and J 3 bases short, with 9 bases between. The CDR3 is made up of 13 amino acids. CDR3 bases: TGTGCCTGGAGTGAGGGCAGCCACACTGAAGCTTTCTTT. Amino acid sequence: CAWSEGSHTEAFF.

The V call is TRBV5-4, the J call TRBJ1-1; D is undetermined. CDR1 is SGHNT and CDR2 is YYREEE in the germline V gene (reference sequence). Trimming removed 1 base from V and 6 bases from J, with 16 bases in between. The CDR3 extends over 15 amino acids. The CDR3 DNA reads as TGTGCCAGCAGCTTGTGGCAGAATACGAGGGCTGAAGCTTTCTTT. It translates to CASSLWQNTRAEAFF. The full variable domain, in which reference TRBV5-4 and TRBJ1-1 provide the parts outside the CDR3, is ETGVTQSPTHLIKTRGQQVTLRCSSQSGHNTVSWYQQALGQGPQFIFQYYREEENGRGNFPPRFSGLQFPNYSSELNVNALELDDSALYLCASSLWQNTRAEAFFGQGTRLTVV.

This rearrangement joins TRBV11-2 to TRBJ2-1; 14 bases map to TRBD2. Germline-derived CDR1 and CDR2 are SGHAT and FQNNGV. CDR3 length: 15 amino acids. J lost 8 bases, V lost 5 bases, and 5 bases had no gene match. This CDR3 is CASSTTSGREYEQFF. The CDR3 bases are TGTGCCAGCAGCACGACTAGCGGGAGGGAGTATGAGCAGTTCTTC.

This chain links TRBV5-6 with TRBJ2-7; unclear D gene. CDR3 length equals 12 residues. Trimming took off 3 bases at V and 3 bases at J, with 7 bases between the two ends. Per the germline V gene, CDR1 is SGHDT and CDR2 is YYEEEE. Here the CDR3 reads CASSSMFYEQYF. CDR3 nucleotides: TGTGCCAGCAGCTCCATGTTCTACGAGCAGTACTTC.

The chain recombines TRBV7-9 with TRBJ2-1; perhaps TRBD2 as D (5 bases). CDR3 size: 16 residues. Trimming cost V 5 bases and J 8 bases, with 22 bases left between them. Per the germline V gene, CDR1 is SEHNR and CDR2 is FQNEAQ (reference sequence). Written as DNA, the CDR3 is TGTGCCAGCAGCCGACGACTACCCCCTCTGGTACATGAGCAGTTCTTC. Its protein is CASSRRLPPLVHEQFF.

Here the CDR3 DNA reads TGTGCCAGCACCGTCCACCAGGACAGGGGCTACGAGCAGTACTTC. As protein: CASTVHQDRGYEQYF. The chain carries TRBV7-6 and TRBJ2-7; the match to TRBD1 covers 9 bases. The V gene's germline CDR1 is SGHVS and CDR2 FNYEAQ. This CDR3 comprises 15 residues. J gave up 3 bases and V 7 bases, and 10 bases lay outside the gene matches.

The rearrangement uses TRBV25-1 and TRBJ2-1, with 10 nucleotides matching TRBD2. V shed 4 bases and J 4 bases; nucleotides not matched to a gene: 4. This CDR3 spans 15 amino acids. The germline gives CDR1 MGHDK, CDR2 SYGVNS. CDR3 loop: CASSVQLAGYNEQFF. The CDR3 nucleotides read TGTGCCAGCAGTGTCCAACTAGCGGGATACAATGAGCAGTTCTTC.

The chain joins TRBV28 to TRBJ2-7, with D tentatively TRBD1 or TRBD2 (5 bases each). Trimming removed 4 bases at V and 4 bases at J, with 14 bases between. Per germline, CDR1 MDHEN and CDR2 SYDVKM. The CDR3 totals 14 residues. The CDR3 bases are TGTGCCAGCAGTTCAATGAAGAGGGGATACGAGCAGTACTTC. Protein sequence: CASSSMKRGYEQYF.